The T cell receptor (beta chain) described here comes from a study of shared clonotypes between healthy human individuals. Study observations and caveats: Memory subsets generally showed lower estimated richness than naive subsets. Measured sharing among donors was expected to vary with sequencing depth.

The CDR3 sequence is 15 residues long. Germline-derived CDR1 and CDR2 are MGHRA and YSYEKL. V was pared by 7 bases and J by 2 bases, with 17 bases between. With respect to this clone: The antigen is not known.

Some clones are missing from TCRdb's copy, which holds only in-frame ones; the method was immunoSEQ multiplex PCR. The table has 2 million to 3 million clones, 93% seen once. The sample taken for sequencing was naive CD4+ T cells from PBMCs. This sample's subset: CD45RA+ positively selected. V is TRBV4-1 and J is TRBJ2-5, with D possibly being TRBD2 (6 bases). This clonotype was sampled from a man aged 18-30 years in good health. Some clones in this sample may be carry-over from other donors' samples. CDR3 amino acids: CASKKGLAPQETQYF. CDR3 DNA sequence: TGCGCCAGCAAAAAGGGGCTAGCGCCACAAGAGACCCAGTACTTC.